The 7 T cell receptor beta chains in this list originate from one sample, sequenced in a study of T-cell reconstitution after alpha-beta-depleted transplantation in children. TCRbeta library preparation incorporated unique molecular identifiers. MiXCR, applied by TCRdb to the PCR reads, yields one record per CDR3 protein. The repertoire holds approximately 390,000 distinct CDR3 sequences, with about a tenth as singletons. Source: PBMCs from the stem cell graft donor, taken from the stem cell graft. These receptors were collected from a human donor who donated a stem cell graft to a child with acute myeloid leukemia.

This clonotype was recorded a few times. The V and J genes are TRBV2 and TRBJ1-5; maybe TRBD1 (6 bases). V gave up 6 bases and J gave up 4 bases, with 22 bases separating them. Germline values: CDR1 SNHLY, CDR2 FYNNEI. The CDR3 spans 17 residues. CDR3 coding DNA: TGTGCCAGCAGCACAACGAATGACGGGGGCAGAAATCAGCCCCAGCATTTT. Translated, it gives CASSTTNDGGRNQPQHF.

This clonotype was recorded many times. The rearrangement links TRBV29-1 to TRBJ2-7; D perhaps matches TRBD1 (5 bases). The V end lost 2 bases, the J end lost 3 bases, and 17 bases lay between the germline ends. The germline V gene encodes CDR1 SQVTM and CDR2 ANQGSEA. The length of the CDR3 is 15 residues. The CDR3 DNA reads TGCAGCGTTGAATTGGGAAAACAGGCTTTCTACGAGCAGTACGTC. This translates into CSVELGKQAFYEQYV.

This clonotype has at least ten counts. The genes are TRBV5-5 and TRBJ2-4; D is ambiguous. There are 14 residues in the CDR3. The V gene's germline CDR1 is SGHKS and CDR2 YYEKEE (reference sequence). Trimming cost V 5 bases and J 0 bases, with 9 bases left between them. CDR3 amino acids: CASRALLAKNIQYF. The DNA for the CDR3 is TGTGCCAGCAGGGCATTACTAGCCAAAAACATTCAGTACTTC.

V gene TRBV7-9 combines with J gene TRBJ1-2; TRBD1 might be the D (6 bases). Germline CDR1 SEHNR, CDR2 FQNEAQ (reference sequence). Trimming pared 2 bases from V and 0 bases from J, leaving 7 bases between. The CDR3 spans 14 residues. CDR3 DNA sequence: TGTGCCAGCAGCTTAAGGGGGTCTAACTATGGCTACACCTTC. The encoded protein is CASSLRGSNYGYTF.

The chain couples TRBV4-1 to TRBJ1-2; 8 positions match TRBD1. After removal of 3 bases from V and 8 bases from J, the junction contained 5 bases not matched to a gene. The germline V gene encodes CDR1 MGHRA and CDR2 YSYEKL. The CDR3 loop spans 13 amino acids. DNA of the CDR3: TGCGCCAGCAGCCACGGGACAGGCTTCGGCTACACCTTC. It encodes CASSHGTGFGYTF.

This clonotype has only a few counts. The J gene is TRBJ2-3, the V gene TRBV11-1; D perhaps matches TRBD2 (7 bases). The CDR3 contains 16 residues. Looked up from germline, CDR1 is SGHAT and CDR2 is FQDESV (reference sequence). Trimming shortened V by 1 base and J by 0 bases, and 11 bases separated the two germline ends. The CDR3 DNA reads as TGTGCCAGCAGCTTAGGGGGGGGGCTCAGCACAGATACGCAGTATTTT. Its translation is CASSLGGGLSTDTQYF.

This chain links TRBV6-5 with TRBJ2-3, with 7 bases identical to TRBD2. The CDR3 extends over 16 amino acids. Germline trimming cut 0 bases from V and 2 bases from J; bases unmatched to any gene: 5. From germline, CDR1 is MNHEY and CDR2 SVGAGI. The CDR3: CASSYSGGTPTDTQYF. DNA of the CDR3: TGTGCCAGCAGTTACTCCGGGGGGACGCCCACAGATACGCAGTATTTT.